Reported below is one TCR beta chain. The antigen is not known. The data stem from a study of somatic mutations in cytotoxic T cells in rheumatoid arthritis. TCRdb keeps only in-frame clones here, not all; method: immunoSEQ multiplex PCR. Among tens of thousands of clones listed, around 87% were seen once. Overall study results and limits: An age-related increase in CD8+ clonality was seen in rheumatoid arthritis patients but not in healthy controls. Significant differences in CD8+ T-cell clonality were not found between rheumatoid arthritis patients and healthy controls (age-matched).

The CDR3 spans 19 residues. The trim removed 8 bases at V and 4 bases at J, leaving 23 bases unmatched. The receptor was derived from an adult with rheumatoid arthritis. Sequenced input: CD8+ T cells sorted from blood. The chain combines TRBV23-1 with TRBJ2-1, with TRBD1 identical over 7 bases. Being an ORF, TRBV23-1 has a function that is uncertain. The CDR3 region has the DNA TGCGCCAGCCCATCTTTTGCTCGTCGGTATGGACAGGTGTACAATGAGCAGTTCTTC. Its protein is CASPSFARRYGQVYNEQFF.